The T cell receptor (beta chain) described here comes from a study of blood T cell repertoires in COVID-19. Study-level background: From the United States, Italy and Spain came samples of acute and convalescent COVID-19.

CDR3 size: 18 residues. Trimming at V came to 1 base and at J to 2 bases, leaving 10 bases not matched to a gene. CDR1 and CDR2 (germline): LGHNA, YSLEER. Source study methods: Estimation of nucleated cell counts was performed using reference gene primer amplification. Only in-frame clones appear in the TCRdb table, and some are missing; sequencing was by immunoSEQ multiplex PCR. V, J and clone size are those of that table, while D and trimming were read from the DNA. The sample lists approximately 230,000 clones, around nine tenths seen once, with around 1.8% in the top ten. The receptor's source is a young woman who had recovered from COVID-19. Sequencing was carried out using PBMCs or T cells enriched from blood (not recorded which). This chain uses TRBV4-3 with TRBJ2-7; TRBD2 matches 11 bases. CDR3 coding DNA: TGCGCCAGCAGCCAAGGGCTGACACAGACTAGCGGGGCCTACGAGCAGTACTTC. As protein: CASSQGLTQTSGAYEQYF.